This TCR beta chain was sequenced during a study of shared clonotypes between healthy human individuals. Study background: The study enrolled a couple of women and a few men aged 18 to 49.

The V and J ends lost 6 bases and 2 bases, in that order; junction bases with no gene match: 3. CDR3 length: 13 residues. CDR1 is ENHRY, CDR2 SYGVKD, per germline. Sequencing was performed with immunoSEQ multiplex PCR; in TCRdb, only in-frame clones are kept and a portion is missing. The table lists roughly 490,000 clones, over 65% of them singletons. The sequenced sample was PBMCs. The receptor's source is a woman between 35 and 50 years old in good health. Some clones in this sample may be carry-over from other donors' samples. The chain links TRBV10-3 to TRBJ1-1; 7 bases line up with TRBD1. CDR3 sequence reads: CAIRQGGNTEAFF. The CDR3 DNA reads as TGTGCCATCAGGCAGGGGGGTAACACTGAAGCTTTCTTT.